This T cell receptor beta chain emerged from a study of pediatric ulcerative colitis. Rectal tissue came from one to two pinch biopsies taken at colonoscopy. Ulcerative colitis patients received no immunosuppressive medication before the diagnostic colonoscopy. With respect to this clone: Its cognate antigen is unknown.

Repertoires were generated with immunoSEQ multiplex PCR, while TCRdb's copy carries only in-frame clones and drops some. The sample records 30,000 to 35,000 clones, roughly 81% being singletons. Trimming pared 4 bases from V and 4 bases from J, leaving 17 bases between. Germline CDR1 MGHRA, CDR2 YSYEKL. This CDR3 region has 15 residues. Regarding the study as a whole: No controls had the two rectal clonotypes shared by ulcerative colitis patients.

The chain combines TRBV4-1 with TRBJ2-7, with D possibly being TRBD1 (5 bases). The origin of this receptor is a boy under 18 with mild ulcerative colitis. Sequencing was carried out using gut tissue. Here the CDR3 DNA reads TGCGCCAGCAGCCCCGCGGCGCAGGGTCCTTACGAGCAGTACTTC. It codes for CASSPAAQGPYEQYF.